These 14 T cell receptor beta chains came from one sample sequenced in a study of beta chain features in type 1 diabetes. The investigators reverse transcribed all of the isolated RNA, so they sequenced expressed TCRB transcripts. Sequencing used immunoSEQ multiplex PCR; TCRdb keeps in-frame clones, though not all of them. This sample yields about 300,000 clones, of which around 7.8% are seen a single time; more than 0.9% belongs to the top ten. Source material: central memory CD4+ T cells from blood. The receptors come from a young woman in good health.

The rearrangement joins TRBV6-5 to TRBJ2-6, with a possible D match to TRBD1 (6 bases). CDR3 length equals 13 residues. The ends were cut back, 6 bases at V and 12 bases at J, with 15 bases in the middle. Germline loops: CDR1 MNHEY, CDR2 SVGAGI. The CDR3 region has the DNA TGTGCCAGCAGATTCGGGACACCCCCCGTCCTGACTTTC. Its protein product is CASRFGTPPVLTF.

This chain's CDR3 is CASSPKGIDNSPLHF. CDR3 bases: TGCGCCAGCAGCCCCAAGGGTATCGATAATTCACCCCTCCACTTT. The J gene is TRBJ1-6, the V gene TRBV4-1; D uncertain. Trimming took off 4 bases at V and 5 bases at J, with 12 bases between the two ends. CDR3 size: 15 residues. Germline CDR1 reads MGHRA; CDR2 reads YSYEKL.

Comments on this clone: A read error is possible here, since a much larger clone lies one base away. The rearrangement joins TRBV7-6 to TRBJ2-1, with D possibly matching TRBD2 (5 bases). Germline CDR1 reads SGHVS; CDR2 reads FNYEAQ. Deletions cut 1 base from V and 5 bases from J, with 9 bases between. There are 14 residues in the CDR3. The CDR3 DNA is TGTGCCAGCAGCTTAGAGCGGCAAAACAATGAGCAGTTCTTC. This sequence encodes CASSLERQNNEQFF.

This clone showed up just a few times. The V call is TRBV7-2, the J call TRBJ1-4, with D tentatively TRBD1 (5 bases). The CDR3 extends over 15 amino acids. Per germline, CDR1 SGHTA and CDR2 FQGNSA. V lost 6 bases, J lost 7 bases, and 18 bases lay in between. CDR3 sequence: CASRPGDRSFEKLFF. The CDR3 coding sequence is TGTGCCAGCAGGCCCGGGGACCGAAGTTTTGAAAAACTGTTTTTT.

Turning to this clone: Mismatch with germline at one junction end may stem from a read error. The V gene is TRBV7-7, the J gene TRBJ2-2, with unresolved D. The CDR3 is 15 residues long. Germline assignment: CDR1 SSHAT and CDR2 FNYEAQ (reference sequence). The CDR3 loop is CASSALVGNTGELFF. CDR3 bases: TGTGCTAGCAGCGCCCTCGTTGGGAACACCGGGGAGCTGTTTTTT. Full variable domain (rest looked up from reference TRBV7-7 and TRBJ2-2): GAGVSQSPRYKVTKRGQDVTLRCDPISSHATLYWYQQALGQGPEFLTYFNYEAQPDKSGLPSDRFSAERPEGSISTLTIQRTEQRDSAMYRCASSALVGNTGELFFGEGSRLTVL.

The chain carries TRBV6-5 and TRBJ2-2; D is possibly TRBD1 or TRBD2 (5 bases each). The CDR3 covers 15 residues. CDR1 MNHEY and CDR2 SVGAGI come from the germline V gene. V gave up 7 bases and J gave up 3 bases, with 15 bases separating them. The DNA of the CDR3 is TGTGCCAGCACAAACGGTGGGGGATACACCGGGGAGCTGTTTTTT. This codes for CASTNGGGYTGELFF.

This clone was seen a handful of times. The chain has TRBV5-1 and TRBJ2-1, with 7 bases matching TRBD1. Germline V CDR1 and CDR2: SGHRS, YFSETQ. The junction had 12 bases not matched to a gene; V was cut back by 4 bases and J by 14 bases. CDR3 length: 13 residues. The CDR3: CASSVDRHSVEFF. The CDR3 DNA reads TGCGCCAGCAGCGTGGACAGGCACTCAGTCGAGTTCTTC.

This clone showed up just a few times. DNA of the CDR3: TGTGCCAGCTCACCTGGGCGGGAAAATCAGCCCCAGCATTTT. It specifies CASSPGRENQPQHF. This sequence joins TRBV18 and TRBJ1-5; unclear D gene. Trimming removed 3 bases at V and 4 bases at J, with 10 bases between. Per germline, CDR1 KGHSH and CDR2 LQKENI. The CDR3 runs 14 residues.

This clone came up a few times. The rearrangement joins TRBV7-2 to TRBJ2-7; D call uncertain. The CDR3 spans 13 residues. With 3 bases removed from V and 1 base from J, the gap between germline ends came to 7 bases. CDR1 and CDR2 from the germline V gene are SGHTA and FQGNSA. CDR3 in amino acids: CASSFDISYEQYV. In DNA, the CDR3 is TGTGCCAGCAGCTTCGACATATCCTACGAGCAGTACGTC.

The CDR3 protein is CASSIIGLAEYNEQFF. CDR3 coding DNA: TGTGCCAGTAGTATAATAGGACTAGCGGAATACAATGAGCAGTTCTTC. The J gene is TRBJ2-1, the V gene TRBV19; TRBD2 matches 10 bases. Germline assignment: CDR1 LNHDA and CDR2 SQIVND (reference sequence). The V segment lost 2 bases and the J segment 4 bases; nucleotides outside the gene matches: 5. This CDR3 has 16 residues.

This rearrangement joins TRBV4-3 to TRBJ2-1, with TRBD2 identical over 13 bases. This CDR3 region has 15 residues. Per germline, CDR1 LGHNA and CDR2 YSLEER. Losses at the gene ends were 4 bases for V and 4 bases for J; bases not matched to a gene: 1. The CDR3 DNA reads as TGCGCCAGCAGCCCGGGACTAGCGGGATACAATGAGCAGTTCTTC. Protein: CASSPGLAGYNEQFF.

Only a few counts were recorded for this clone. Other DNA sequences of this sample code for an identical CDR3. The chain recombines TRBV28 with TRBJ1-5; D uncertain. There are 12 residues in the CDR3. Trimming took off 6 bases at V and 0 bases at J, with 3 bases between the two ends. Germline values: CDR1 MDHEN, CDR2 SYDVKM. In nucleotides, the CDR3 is TGTGCCAGCAGGGCTAGCAATCAGCCCCAGCATTTT. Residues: CASRASNQPQHF.

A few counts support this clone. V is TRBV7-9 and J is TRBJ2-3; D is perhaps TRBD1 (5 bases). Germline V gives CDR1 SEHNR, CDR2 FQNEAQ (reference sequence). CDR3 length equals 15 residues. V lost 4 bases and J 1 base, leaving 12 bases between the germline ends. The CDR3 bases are TGTGCCAGCAGCTCGGACAACCAAGGCACAGATACGCAGTATTTT. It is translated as CASSSDNQGTDTQYF. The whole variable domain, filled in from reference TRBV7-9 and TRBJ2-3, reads DTGVSQNPRHKITKRGQNVTFRCDPISEHNRLYWYRQTLGQGPEFLTYFQNEAQLEKSRLLSDRFSAERPKGSFSTLEIQRTEQGDSAMYLCASSSDNQGTDTQYFGPGTRLTVL.

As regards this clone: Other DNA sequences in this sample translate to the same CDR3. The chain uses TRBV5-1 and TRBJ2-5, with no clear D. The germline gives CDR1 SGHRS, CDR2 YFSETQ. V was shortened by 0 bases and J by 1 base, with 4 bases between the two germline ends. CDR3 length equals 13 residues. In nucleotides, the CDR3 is TGCGCCAGCAGCTTGGGCCCCCAAGAGACCCAGTACTTC. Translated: CASSLGPQETQYF.